The rows below give T cell receptor beta chains drawn from one sample of a study of early T cells in non-severe SARS-CoV-2 infection. TCRdb re-called the 5' RACE reads through MiXCR, storing one row per CDR3 protein. The table records 50,000 to 60,000 distinct CDR3 sequences, 6.2% of them present only once. Source material: whole blood. These TCRs come from an adult who was a healthcare worker with PCR-confirmed SARS-CoV-2 infection or an uninfected control (not recorded which). Each CDR3 is given with its conserved first and last residue. Each record gives: clone size, D gene, V gene, J gene, CDR3 protein, CDR3 DNA. A D gene is named only where the DNA matches it firmly. Clone size is stated in some rows and not others, as once, few, many or a class when expanded.

abundance: many; d_gene: TRBD1; v_gene: TRBV4-3; j_gene: TRBJ1-6; CDR3aa: CASSQEVTDRASYNSPLHF; CDR3nt: TGCGCCAGCAGCCAAGAGGTGACGGACAGGGCCTCCTATAATTCACCCCTCCACTTT
abundance: many; d_gene: -; v_gene: TRBV27; j_gene: TRBJ1-2; CDR3aa: CATYRDYGYTF; CDR3nt: TGTGCCACATACAGGGACTATGGCTACACCTTC
abundance: many; d_gene: -; v_gene: TRBV12-3/TRBV12-4; j_gene: TRBJ1-1; CDR3aa: CASTRISTEAFF; CDR3nt: TGTGCCAGCACCCGAATCAGCACTGAAGCTTTCTTT
abundance: few; d_gene: TRBD1; v_gene: TRBV6-5; j_gene: TRBJ2-1; CDR3aa: CASRAQGARNEQFF; CDR3nt: TGTGCCAGCAGGGCCCAGGGGGCGCGTAATGAGCAGTTCTTC
abundance: many; d_gene: TRBD1; v_gene: TRBV6-6; j_gene: TRBJ1-4; CDR3aa: CASRQGEEKLFF; CDR3nt: TGTGCCAGTCGACAGGGAGAGGAAAAACTGTTTTTT
abundance: many; d_gene: -; v_gene: TRBV12-3/TRBV12-4; j_gene: TRBJ1-2; CDR3aa: CASGPQGGPYGYTF; CDR3nt: TGTGCCAGCGGGCCGCAAGGGGGTCCCTATGGCTACACCTTC
abundance: -; d_gene: TRBD1; v_gene: TRBV4-2; j_gene: TRBJ2-4; CDR3aa: CASSLGTGDVIQYF; CDR3nt: TGTGCCAGCAGCCTCGGGACAGGGGATGTCATTCAGTACTTC
abundance: medium-sized; d_gene: TRBD2; v_gene: TRBV7-2; j_gene: TRBJ2-3; CDR3aa: CASSLDVRGGLADTQYF; CDR3nt: TGTGCCAGCAGCTTAGATGTGCGGGGGGGCTTGGCAGATACGCAGTATTTT
abundance: few; d_gene: -; v_gene: TRBV14; j_gene: TRBJ2-6; CDR3aa: CASSQGGYSGANVLTF; CDR3nt: TGTGCCAGCAGCCAAGGGGGCTACTCTGGGGCCAACGTCCTGACTTTC
abundance: many; d_gene: TRBD1; v_gene: TRBV19; j_gene: TRBJ2-3; CDR3aa: CASSARDSTSTDTQYF; CDR3nt: TGTGCCAGTAGTGCCAGGGACAGTACCAGCACAGATACGCAGTATTTT
abundance: many; d_gene: TRBD1; v_gene: TRBV11-3; j_gene: TRBJ2-1; CDR3aa: CASSPDGTDYNEQFF; CDR3nt: TGTGCCAGCAGCCCTGACGGGACAGATTACAATGAGCAGTTCTTC
abundance: few; d_gene: -; v_gene: TRBV7-8; j_gene: TRBJ1-1; CDR3aa: CASSLDSGAFF; CDR3nt: TGTGCCAGCAGCTTAGATTCAGGAGCTTTCTTT
abundance: many; d_gene: -; v_gene: TRBV20-1; j_gene: TRBJ1-4; CDR3aa: CSAIGGGEKLFF; CDR3nt: TGCAGTGCTATCGGCGGGGGTGAAAAACTGTTTTTT
abundance: many; d_gene: -; v_gene: TRBV20-1; j_gene: TRBJ2-3; CDR3aa: CSARALWGTDTQYF; CDR3nt: TGCAGTGCTAGAGCTCTTTGGGGCACAGATACGCAGTATTTT
abundance: many; d_gene: -; v_gene: TRBV20-1; j_gene: TRBJ2-1; CDR3aa: CSASVWGNEQFF; CDR3nt: TGCAGTGCTAGCGTTTGGGGCAATGAGCAGTTCTTC
abundance: many; d_gene: -; v_gene: TRBV27; j_gene: TRBJ1-1; CDR3aa: CASGARRSYTEAFF; CDR3nt: TGTGCCAGCGGGGCCAGGAGGTCGTACACTGAAGCTTTCTTT
abundance: many; d_gene: -; v_gene: TRBV12-3/TRBV12-4; j_gene: TRBJ1-2; CDR3aa: CASSQITKANYGYTF; CDR3nt: TGTGCCAGCAGCCAGATCACCAAGGCCAACTATGGCTACACCTTC
abundance: many; d_gene: TRBD2; v_gene: TRBV11-3; j_gene: TRBJ2-5; CDR3aa: CASSLEKRGGLETQYF; CDR3nt: TGTGCCAGCAGCTTAGAAAAGCGGGGGGGCCTCGAGACCCAGTACTTC
abundance: many; d_gene: TRBD1; v_gene: TRBV20-1; j_gene: TRBJ2-1; CDR3aa: CSARDLWDRVSYNEQFF; CDR3nt: TGCAGTGCTAGAGATCTATGGGACAGGGTGTCCTACAATGAGCAGTTCTTC
abundance: few; d_gene: -; v_gene: TRBV7-9; j_gene: TRBJ1-3; CDR3aa: CASSLVGLSGNTIYF; CDR3nt: TGTGCCAGCAGCTTAGTGGGGCTCTCTGGAAACACCATATATTTT
abundance: many; d_gene: -; v_gene: TRBV20-1; j_gene: TRBJ1-6; CDR3aa: CSARSGSGSPLHF; CDR3nt: TGCAGTGCGAGGTCAGGGTCGGGTTCACCCCTCCACTTT
abundance: few; d_gene: -; v_gene: TRBV12-3/TRBV12-4; j_gene: TRBJ1-2; CDR3aa: CASSETAYGYTF; CDR3nt: TGTGCCAGCAGCGAAACGGCCTATGGCTACACCTTC
abundance: many; d_gene: -; v_gene: TRBV2; j_gene: TRBJ2-5; CDR3aa: CASSETLGGWRETQYF; CDR3nt: TGTGCCAGCAGTGAAACACTTGGGGGTTGGAGAGAGACCCAGTACTTC
abundance: -; d_gene: -; v_gene: TRBV7-2; j_gene: TRBJ2-7; CDR3aa: CASSKGSSYEQYF; CDR3nt: TGTGCCAGCAGCAAAGGCAGTTCCTACGAGCAGTACTTC
abundance: -; d_gene: TRBD1; v_gene: TRBV20-1; j_gene: TRBJ1-1; CDR3aa: CSARTQGWNMNTEAFF; CDR3nt: TGCAGTGCTAGAACACAGGGGTGGAACATGAACACTGAAGCTTTCTTT
abundance: -; d_gene: TRBD1; v_gene: TRBV5-1; j_gene: TRBJ2-4; CDR3aa: CASSPLDRGRQYF; CDR3nt: TGCGCCAGCAGCCCACTAGACAGGGGTCGTCAGTACTTC
abundance: few; d_gene: -; v_gene: TRBV7-9; j_gene: TRBJ1-1; CDR3aa: CASSFLTENTEAFF; CDR3nt: TGTGCCAGCAGCTTTTTAACAGAGAACACTGAAGCTTTCTTT
abundance: -; d_gene: TRBD1; v_gene: TRBV12-3/TRBV12-4; j_gene: TRBJ1-6; CDR3aa: CASSRTGLGSSYNSPLHF; CDR3nt: TGTGCCAGCAGTAGGACAGGGCTGGGGAGCTCCTATAATTCACCCCTCCACTTT
abundance: -; d_gene: TRBD1; v_gene: TRBV24-1; j_gene: TRBJ2-7; CDR3aa: CATSDPKTGVEYF; CDR3nt: TGTGCCACCAGTGATCCGAAGACAGGGGTGGAGTACTTC
abundance: few; d_gene: -; v_gene: TRBV27; j_gene: TRBJ2-6; CDR3aa: CASRPFRPGANVLTF; CDR3nt: TGTGCCAGCAGACCCTTTAGGCCTGGGGCCAACGTCCTGACTTTC
abundance: -; d_gene: TRBD2; v_gene: TRBV28; j_gene: TRBJ2-3; CDR3aa: CASRSLAGGRTDTQYF; CDR3nt: TGTGCCAGCAGATCTCTAGCGGGGGGGCGGACAGATACGCAGTATTTT
abundance: few; d_gene: -; v_gene: TRBV6-5; j_gene: TRBJ2-3; CDR3aa: CASSYDRRSSSTDTQYF; CDR3nt: TGTGCCAGCAGTTACGACCGACGGTCCTCTAGCACAGATACGCAGTATTTT
abundance: few; d_gene: -; v_gene: TRBV5-1; j_gene: TRBJ2-5; CDR3aa: CASSLGINDEFQETQYF; CDR3nt: TGCGCCAGCAGCTTGGGGATAAATGACGAGTTTCAAGAAACCCAGTACTTC
abundance: many; d_gene: TRBD1; v_gene: TRBV9; j_gene: TRBJ1-1; CDR3aa: CASSPGTGLFGTEAFF; CDR3nt: TGTGCCAGCAGCCCAGGGACAGGGCTTTTCGGCACTGAAGCTTTCTTT
abundance: many; d_gene: TRBD1; v_gene: TRBV6-2/TRBV6-3; j_gene: TRBJ1-1; CDR3aa: CASSYSGQGLSTEAFF; CDR3nt: TGTGCCAGCAGTTACTCGGGACAGGGGCTTAGCACTGAAGCTTTCTTT
abundance: many; d_gene: -; v_gene: TRBV12-3/TRBV12-4; j_gene: TRBJ1-2; CDR3aa: CASSLKRDTYGYTF; CDR3nt: TGTGCCAGCAGCCTAAAAAGGGACACCTATGGCTACACCTTC
abundance: many; d_gene: -; v_gene: TRBV6-1; j_gene: TRBJ1-2; CDR3aa: CASSEAEEGVGGYTF; CDR3nt: TGTGCCAGCAGTGAAGCAGAAGAGGGGGTCGGTGGCTACACCTTC
abundance: many; d_gene: -; v_gene: TRBV5-6; j_gene: TRBJ2-4; CDR3aa: CASSFRLAKNIQYF; CDR3nt: TGTGCCAGCAGCTTTCGCCTTGCCAAAAACATTCAGTACTTC
abundance: -; d_gene: -; v_gene: TRBV6-5; j_gene: TRBJ1-1; CDR3aa: CASRSGGINTEAFF; CDR3nt: TGTGCCAGCAGGTCGGGTGGGATAAACACTGAAGCTTTCTTT
abundance: many; d_gene: TRBD1; v_gene: TRBV6-5; j_gene: TRBJ1-2; CDR3aa: CASFRSGTANYGYTF; CDR3nt: TGTGCCAGCTTTAGAAGTGGGACAGCCAACTATGGCTACACCTTC
abundance: many; d_gene: -; v_gene: TRBV19; j_gene: TRBJ2-5; CDR3aa: CANRGDTEKETQYF; CDR3nt: TGTGCCAACCGCGGGGACACCGAGAAAGAGACCCAGTACTTC
abundance: many; d_gene: TRBD1; v_gene: TRBV18; j_gene: TRBJ2-1; CDR3aa: CASSTPDRGVLSIYNEQFF; CDR3nt: TGTGCCAGCTCAACCCCGGACAGGGGGGTTCTCTCGATATACAATGAGCAGTTCTTC
abundance: -; d_gene: -; v_gene: TRBV12-3/TRBV12-4; j_gene: TRBJ1-1; CDR3aa: CASSLPHQGTEAFF; CDR3nt: TGTGCCAGCAGTTTACCCCATCAGGGGACTGAAGCTTTCTTT
abundance: -; d_gene: -; v_gene: TRBV27; j_gene: TRBJ2-7; CDR3aa: CASSREGATYEQYF; CDR3nt: TGTGCCAGCAGCCGGGAGGGGGCAACCTACGAGCAGTACTTC
abundance: -; d_gene: -; v_gene: TRBV11-2; j_gene: TRBJ2-1; CDR3aa: CASSLDRGANEQFF; CDR3nt: TGTGCCAGCAGCTTAGATCGGGGGGCCAATGAGCAGTTCTTC
abundance: many; d_gene: -; v_gene: TRBV7-2; j_gene: TRBJ2-2; CDR3aa: CASSPYRVGELFF; CDR3nt: TGTGCCAGCAGCCCCTACAGGGTGGGGGAGCTGTTTTTT
abundance: many; d_gene: -; v_gene: TRBV7-6; j_gene: TRBJ1-2; CDR3aa: CASSLMGDGYTF; CDR3nt: TGTGCCAGCAGCTTGATGGGCGATGGCTACACCTTC
abundance: many; d_gene: TRBD1; v_gene: TRBV11-2; j_gene: TRBJ2-2; CDR3aa: CASSILTGRSTGELFF; CDR3nt: TGTGCCAGCAGCATTTTGACAGGGCGGTCCACCGGGGAGCTGTTTTTT
abundance: few; d_gene: -; v_gene: TRBV24-1; j_gene: TRBJ2-1; CDR3aa: CATSDLAGDEQFF; CDR3nt: TGTGCCACCAGTGATTTGGCAGGGGATGAGCAGTTCTTC
abundance: -; d_gene: -; v_gene: TRBV7-9; j_gene: TRBJ2-1; CDR3aa: CASSLVPRSSYNEQFF; CDR3nt: TGTGCCAGCAGCTTAGTTCCTAGGAGCTCCTACAATGAGCAGTTCTTC
abundance: many; d_gene: -; v_gene: TRBV19; j_gene: TRBJ2-7; CDR3aa: CASSPPGTGAGEQYF; CDR3nt: TGTGCCAGTAGTCCTCCTGGGACCGGGGCCGGCGAGCAGTACTTC
abundance: many; d_gene: -; v_gene: TRBV5-1; j_gene: TRBJ2-2; CDR3aa: CASSLGQNTGELFF; CDR3nt: TGCGCCAGCAGCTTGGGACAGAACACCGGGGAGCTGTTTTTT